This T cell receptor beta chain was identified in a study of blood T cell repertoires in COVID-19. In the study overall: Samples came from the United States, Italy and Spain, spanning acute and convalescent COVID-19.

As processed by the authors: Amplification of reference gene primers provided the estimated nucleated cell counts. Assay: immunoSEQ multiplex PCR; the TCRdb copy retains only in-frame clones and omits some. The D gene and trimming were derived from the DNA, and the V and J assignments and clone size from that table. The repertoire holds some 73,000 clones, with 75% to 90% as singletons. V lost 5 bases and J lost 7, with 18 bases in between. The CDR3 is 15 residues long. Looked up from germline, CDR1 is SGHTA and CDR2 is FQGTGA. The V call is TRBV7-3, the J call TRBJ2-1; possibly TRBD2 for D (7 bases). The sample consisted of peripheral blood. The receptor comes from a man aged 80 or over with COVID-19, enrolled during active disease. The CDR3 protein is CASSLGGPGLNEQFF. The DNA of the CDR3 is TGTGCCAGCAGCCTCGGGGGGCCCGGCCTTAATGAGCAGTTCTTC.